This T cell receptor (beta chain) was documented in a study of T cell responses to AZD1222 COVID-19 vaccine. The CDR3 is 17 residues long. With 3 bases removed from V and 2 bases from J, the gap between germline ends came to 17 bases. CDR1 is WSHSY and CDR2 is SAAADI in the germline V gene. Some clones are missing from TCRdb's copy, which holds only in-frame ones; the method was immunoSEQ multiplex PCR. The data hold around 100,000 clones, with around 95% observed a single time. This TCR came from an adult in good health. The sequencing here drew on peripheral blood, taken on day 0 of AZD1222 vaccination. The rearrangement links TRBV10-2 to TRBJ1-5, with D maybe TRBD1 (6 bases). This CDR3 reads CASSEGLNREGNQPQHF. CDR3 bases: TGCGCCAGCAGTGAAGGTCTAAACAGGGAGGGCAATCAGCCCCAGCATTTT.